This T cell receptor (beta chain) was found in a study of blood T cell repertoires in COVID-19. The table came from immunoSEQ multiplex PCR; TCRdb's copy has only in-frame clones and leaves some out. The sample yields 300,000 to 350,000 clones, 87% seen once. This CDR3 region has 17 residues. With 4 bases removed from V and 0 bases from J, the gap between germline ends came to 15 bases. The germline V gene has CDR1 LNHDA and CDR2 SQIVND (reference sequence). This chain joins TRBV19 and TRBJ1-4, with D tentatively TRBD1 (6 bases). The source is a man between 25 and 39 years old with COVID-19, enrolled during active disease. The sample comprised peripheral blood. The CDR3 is CASSNPRDIATNEKLFF. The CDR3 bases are TGTGCCAGTAGTAATCCCAGGGACATTGCAACTAATGAAAAACTGTTTTTT.